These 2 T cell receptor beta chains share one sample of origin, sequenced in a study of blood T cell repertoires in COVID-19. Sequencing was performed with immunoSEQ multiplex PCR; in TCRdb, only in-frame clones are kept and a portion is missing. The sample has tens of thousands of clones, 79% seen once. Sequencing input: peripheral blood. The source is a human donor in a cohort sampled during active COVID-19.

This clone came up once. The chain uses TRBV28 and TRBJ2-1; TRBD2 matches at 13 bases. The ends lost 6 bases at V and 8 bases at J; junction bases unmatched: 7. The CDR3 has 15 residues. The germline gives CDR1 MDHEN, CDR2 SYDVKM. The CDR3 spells CASSLGLAGYDEQFF. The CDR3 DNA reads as TGTGCCAGCAGCCTGGGACTAGCGGGATATGATGAGCAGTTCTTC. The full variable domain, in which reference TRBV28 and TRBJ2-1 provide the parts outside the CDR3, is DVKVTQSSRYLVKRTGEKVFLECVQDMDHENMFWYRQDPGLGLRLIYFSYDVKMKEKGDIPEGYSVSREKKERFSLILESASTNQTSMYLCASSLGLAGYDEQFFGPGTRLTVL.

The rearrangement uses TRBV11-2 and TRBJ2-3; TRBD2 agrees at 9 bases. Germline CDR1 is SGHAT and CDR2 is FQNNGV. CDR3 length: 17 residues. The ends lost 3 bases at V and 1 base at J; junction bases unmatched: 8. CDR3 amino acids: CASSFRTGGRGTDTQYF. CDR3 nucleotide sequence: TGTGCCAGCAGCTTTCGGACTGGCGGGAGGGGCACAGATACGCAGTATTTT.